The sequence of this T cell receptor beta chain was determined in a study of cytotoxic CD8 clonotypes in ibrutinib-treated CLL. Study conclusions and caveats: In comparison with age-matched healthy donors, baseline clonality was higher and tracked circulating CD8+ T-cell counts.

A single count supports this clone. No antigen is known for it. TCRdb keeps only in-frame clones here, not all; method: immunoSEQ multiplex PCR. The data show 250,000 to 350,000 clones, approximately 76% seen once. The CDR3 consists of 14 residues. Germline loops: CDR1 LNHDA, CDR2 SQIVND (reference sequence). The V end was cut by 5 bases, the J end by 9 bases, with 19 bases between. The sequence was obtained from a human donor with chronic lymphocytic leukemia. Sequenced material: PBMCs, taken at disease progression, from a patient treated with ibrutinib. The rearrangement links TRBV19 to TRBJ2-5; possible D gene TRBD1, 5 bases. CDR3 bases: TGTGCCAGTAGTTCTTCGTCGGAGCTAGGGGCCCAGTACTTC. Amino acid sequence: CASSSSSELGAQYF.